This T cell receptor beta chain was recorded in a study of immune evolution from preneoplasia to lung adenocarcinoma. About this clone itself: Its antigen is unknown.

The assay was immunoSEQ multiplex PCR, and TCRdb's table has in-frame clones only and misses some. The sample carries roughly 2,000 clones, 82% recorded once. CDR1 is GTSNPN, CDR2 SVGIG, per germline (reference sequence). After removal of 1 base from V and 8 bases from J, the junction contained 4 bases not matched to a gene. The CDR3 has 13 residues. Study results and caveats: Top clone frequencies peaked in normal lung, apparently declining through invasive adenocarcinoma. Normal lung had highest clonality; later lesions appeared denser, more diverse.

The sample was FFPE adjacent normal lung tissue. The receptor comes from a person aged 65-85 years with lung adenocarcinoma. This chain uses TRBV30 with TRBJ1-4; 7 bases map to TRBD1. CDR3 sequence: CAWSGQGGEKLFF. Written as DNA, the CDR3 is TGTGCCTGGAGTGGCCAAGGGGGCGAAAAACTGTTTTTT.